A selection of T cell receptor beta chains follows, all from one sample in a study of neurological immune-mediated disorders. TCRdb fed the 5' RACE reads into MiXCR, producing one record per CDR3 protein. The table includes approximately 45,000 distinct CDR3 sequences, about 13% detected once. The sequenced sample consisted of PBMCs. These receptors all stem from a young man in good health. The CDR3 runs from the conserved cysteine through the conserved F or W. A D gene is named only where the DNA matches it firmly. Clone size, where shown, is once, few, many, or a class for clones that have expanded.

V: TRBV21-1
J: TRBJ2-6
D: .
size: many
CDR3: CASSNGTGVFKSGANVLTF
DNA: TGTGCCAGCAGCAACGGGACAGGGGTCTTTAAATCTGGGGCCAACGTCCTGACTTTC

V: TRBV7-2
J: TRBJ2-7
D: .
size: many
CDR3: CASSFGLFEQYF
DNA: TGTGCCAGCAGCTTCGGACTGTTTGAGCAGTACTTC

V: TRBV20-1
J: TRBJ2-4
D: .
size: many
CDR3: CSATEVGKNIQYF
DNA: TGCAGTGCTACAGAGGTTGGCAAAAACATTCAGTACTTC

V: TRBV5-5
J: TRBJ2-7
D: .
size: .
CDR3: CASSSPGPPYEQYF
DNA: TGTGCCAGCAGCTCGCCGGGACCGCCCTACGAGCAGTACTTC

V: TRBV29-1
J: TRBJ2-3
D: .
size: many
CDR3: CSVDRNADTQYF
DNA: TGCAGCGTTGATAGGAACGCGGATACGCAGTATTTT

V: TRBV3-1
J: TRBJ2-3
D: TRBD2
size: many
CDR3: CATTSGSGGTQYF
DNA: TGTGCCACTACTAGCGGTTCAGGTGGTACGCAGTATTTT

V: TRBV6-2/TRBV6-3
J: TRBJ2-3
D: .
size: many
CDR3: CASNGRGGSDTQYF
DNA: TGTGCCAGCAACGGGAGAGGCGGGTCAGATACGCAGTATTTT

V: TRBV5-6
J: TRBJ1-6
D: TRBD1
size: many
CDR3: CASSGGDRRNSPLHF
DNA: TGTGCCAGCAGCGGAGGGGACAGACGTAATTCACCCCTCCACTTT

V: TRBV5-1
J: TRBJ2-7
D: .
size: many
CDR3: CASSLEYEQYF
DNA: TGCGCCAGCAGCTTGGAATACGAGCAGTACTTC

V: TRBV7-6
J: TRBJ2-2
D: TRBD1
size: .
CDR3: CASSSTWTGNTGELFF
DNA: TGTGCCAGCAGCTCAACCTGGACAGGGAACACCGGGGAGCTGTTTTTT

V: TRBV12-3/TRBV12-4
J: TRBJ2-7
D: .
size: many
CDR3: CASSLGTGYDEQYF
DNA: TGTGCCAGCAGTTTGGGGACGGGGTACGACGAGCAGTACTTC

V: TRBV4-1
J: TRBJ2-7
D: TRBD1
size: many
CDR3: CASTHGDRNTYEQYF
DNA: TGCGCCAGCACCCATGGGGACAGGAACACCTACGAGCAGTACTTC

V: TRBV30
J: TRBJ2-1
D: TRBD2
size: few
CDR3: CAWSVRSGGEQFF
DNA: TGTGCCTGGAGTGTAAGGTCGGGAGGGGAGCAGTTCTTC

V: TRBV2
J: TRBJ2-7
D: TRBD1
size: many
CDR3: CASETPGQGVIWQYF
DNA: TGTGCCAGCGAAACCCCGGGACAGGGTGTGATATGGCAGTACTTC

V: TRBV20-1
J: TRBJ2-3
D: TRBD1
size: many
CDR3: CSAREIGQGDTQYF
DNA: TGCAGTGCTAGAGAGATCGGACAGGGCGATACGCAGTATTTT

V: TRBV28
J: TRBJ2-7
D: .
size: many
CDR3: CASTSRHHEQYF
DNA: TGTGCCAGCACCTCCCGGCACCACGAGCAGTACTTC

V: TRBV20-1
J: TRBJ2-3
D: TRBD2
size: many
CDR3: CSARGNLAGGAGDTQYF
DNA: TGCAGTGCTAGAGGAAACCTAGCGGGAGGGGCGGGAGATACGCAGTATTTT

V: TRBV28
J: TRBJ2-5
D: .
size: many
CDR3: CASNARGASLETQYF
DNA: TGTGCCAGCAATGCCCGGGGGGCGTCACTGGAGACCCAGTACTTC

V: TRBV15
J: TRBJ2-2
D: .
size: many
CDR3: CATSRGEIGELFF
DNA: TGTGCCACCAGCAGAGGGGAGATCGGGGAGCTGTTTTTT

V: TRBV20-1
J: TRBJ1-1
D: TRBD1
size: many
CDR3: CSASQQGFDTEAFF
DNA: TGCAGTGCTAGTCAACAGGGGTTCGACACTGAAGCTTTCTTT

V: TRBV12-3/TRBV12-4
J: TRBJ1-6
D: TRBD1
size: many
CDR3: CASSPRTGSHSPLHF
DNA: TGTGCCAGCAGTCCGCGGACAGGAAGCCATTCACCCCTCCACTTT

V: TRBV15
J: TRBJ2-7
D: .
size: many
CDR3: CATSREGISYEQYF
DNA: TGTGCCACCAGCAGAGAGGGTATCTCCTACGAGCAGTACTTC

V: TRBV5-1
J: TRBJ2-1
D: .
size: .
CDR3: CASSLSGGFYNEQFF
DNA: TGCGCCAGCAGCTTGTCCGGGGGCTTCTACAATGAGCAGTTCTTC

V: TRBV7-2
J: TRBJ2-1
D: .
size: .
CDR3: CASSLGISGNNNEQFF
DNA: TGTGCCAGCAGCTTAGGGATTAGCGGAAATAACAATGAGCAGTTCTTC

V: TRBV21-1
J: TRBJ2-7
D: .
size: many
CDR3: CASSNTYEQYF
DNA: TGTGCCAGCAGCAACACCTACGAGCAGTACTTC

V: TRBV3-1
J: TRBJ2-1
D: TRBD1
size: many
CDR3: CASSQGTGSRQFF
DNA: TGTGCCAGCAGCCAAGGGACAGGGTCGCGACAGTTCTTC

V: TRBV6-1
J: TRBJ1-5
D: .
size: many
CDR3: CASGDGLDRPQHF
DNA: TGTGCCAGCGGGGACGGCCTGGATCGGCCCCAGCATTTT

V: TRBV9
J: TRBJ2-1
D: TRBD2
size: many
CDR3: CASSRTGGYNEQFF
DNA: TGTGCCAGCAGCCGGACGGGGGGATACAATGAGCAGTTCTTC

V: TRBV4-1
J: TRBJ2-5
D: .
size: many
CDR3: CASSQEGQGGGTQYF
DNA: TGCGCCAGCAGCCAAGAAGGGCAAGGAGGAGGGACCCAGTACTTC

V: TRBV14
J: TRBJ1-5
D: .
size: many
CDR3: CASSPAGGFQPQHF
DNA: TGTGCCAGCAGCCCGGCGGGGGGGTTTCAGCCCCAGCATTTT

V: TRBV4-2
J: TRBJ2-2
D: .
size: many
CDR3: CASSQPQVTGELFF
DNA: TGTGCCAGCAGCCAACCGCAGGTCACCGGGGAGCTGTTTTTT

V: TRBV20-1
J: TRBJ2-1
D: TRBD2
size: many
CDR3: CSARDQGGRSYNEQFF
DNA: TGCAGTGCTAGAGATCAGGGCGGGAGATCCTACAATGAGCAGTTCTTC

V: TRBV5-4
J: TRBJ2-1
D: TRBD2
size: many
CDR3: CASSLGVAGGEQFF
DNA: TGTGCCAGCAGCTTGGGGGTAGCGGGCGGCGAGCAGTTCTTC

V: TRBV20-1
J: TRBJ2-3
D: .
size: many
CDR3: CSAQGAGPSTDTQYF
DNA: TGCAGTGCTCAAGGGGCGGGCCCAAGCACAGATACGCAGTATTTT

V: TRBV7-3
J: TRBJ2-3
D: .
size: many
CDR3: CASSPSGDTQYF
DNA: TGTGCCAGCAGCCCAAGTGGGGATACGCAGTATTTT

V: TRBV4-2
J: TRBJ1-4
D: .
size: .
CDR3: CASSPLAGLGTNEKLFF
DNA: TGTGCCAGCAGCCCGCTGGCAGGGCTAGGGACTAATGAAAAACTGTTTTTT

V: TRBV28
J: TRBJ1-5
D: .
size: many
CDR3: CASSFGYRPQHF
DNA: TGTGCCAGCAGTTTTGGGTATCGGCCCCAGCATTTT

V: TRBV5-5
J: TRBJ1-5
D: TRBD1
size: .
CDR3: CASSPPGQVSNQPQHF
DNA: TGTGCCAGCAGCCCCCCGGGACAGGTTAGCAATCAGCCCCAGCATTTT

V: TRBV11-2
J: TRBJ2-7
D: .
size: .
CDR3: CASSSTRGERIYEQYF
DNA: TGTGCCAGCAGCTCGACCCGGGGCGAGCGGATTTACGAGCAGTACTTC

V: TRBV10-3
J: TRBJ2-7
D: .
size: many
CDR3: CATGEGSEQYF
DNA: TGTGCCACAGGGGAGGGAAGCGAGCAGTACTTC

V: TRBV29-1
J: TRBJ1-1
D: .
size: many
CDR3: CSVEAPALASKMNTEAFF
DNA: TGCAGCGTTGAAGCCCCTGCCTTGGCCTCTAAAATGAACACTGAAGCTTTCTTT

V: TRBV5-1
J: TRBJ2-5
D: TRBD2
size: many
CDR3: CASSLWASGQETQYF
DNA: TGCGCCAGCAGCTTGTGGGCTAGCGGACAAGAGACCCAGTACTTC

V: TRBV5-1
J: TRBJ1-2
D: .
size: many
CDR3: CASSLDRISYGYTF
DNA: TGCGCCAGCAGCTTGGACCGGATTTCCTATGGCTACACCTTC

V: TRBV9
J: TRBJ2-2
D: .
size: many
CDR3: CASSVEQGGTGELFF
DNA: TGTGCCAGCAGCGTAGAACAGGGAGGCACCGGGGAGCTGTTTTTT

V: TRBV5-1
J: TRBJ1-5
D: .
size: many
CDR3: CASSLGGVSNQPQHF
DNA: TGCGCCAGCAGCTTGGGAGGAGTTAGCAATCAGCCCCAGCATTTT

V: TRBV5-5
J: TRBJ1-2
D: TRBD1
size: many
CDR3: CASSWVQGDGYTF
DNA: TGTGCCAGCAGCTGGGTACAGGGGGACGGCTACACCTTC

V: TRBV20-1
J: TRBJ2-7
D: .
size: .
CDR3: CSARTSLSYEQYF
DNA: TGCAGTGCTAGAACTAGTCTGTCCTACGAGCAGTACTTC

V: TRBV11-2
J: TRBJ1-2
D: TRBD1
size: many
CDR3: CASSLDRARGYTF
DNA: TGTGCCAGCAGCCTGGACAGGGCTCGCGGCTACACCTTC

V: TRBV5-1
J: TRBJ2-1
D: TRBD1
size: many
CDR3: CASSLGTGALHEQFF
DNA: TGCGCCAGCAGCCTCGGGACAGGGGCCCTTCATGAGCAGTTCTTC

V: TRBV20-1
J: TRBJ2-1
D: .
size: .
CDR3: CSARGPAWPYNEQFF
DNA: TGCAGTGCTAGAGGCCCGGCTTGGCCCTACAATGAGCAGTTCTTC

V: TRBV18
J: TRBJ2-7
D: TRBD2
size: many
CDR3: CASSPPGLVHEQYF
DNA: TGTGCCAGCTCACCACCGGGACTAGTCCACGAGCAGTACTTC

V: TRBV3-1
J: TRBJ2-7
D: TRBD1
size: .
CDR3: CASSPSGRGREQYF
DNA: TGTGCCAGCAGCCCCAGCGGCAGGGGGCGTGAGCAGTACTTC

V: TRBV5-1
J: TRBJ2-1
D: TRBD2
size: many
CDR3: CASSSGLGAYNEQFF
DNA: TGCGCCAGCAGCTCGGGACTAGGGGCCTACAATGAGCAGTTCTTC

V: TRBV29-1
J: TRBJ2-3
D: TRBD1
size: many
CDR3: CSVEGARGTGTDTQYF
DNA: TGCAGCGTTGAAGGCGCCAGGGGGACGGGCACAGATACGCAGTATTTT